A single sample gave rise to the 26 T cell receptor beta chains below, sequenced in a study of blood T cell repertoires in COVID-19. Measured with immunoSEQ multiplex PCR; TCRdb has only the in-frame clones, and not every one. The data hold about 150,000 clones, with about 80% observed a single time. Sequencing was performed on peripheral blood. The receptors originated from a human donor in a cohort sampled during active COVID-19.

This clone was seen only once. The V and J genes are TRBV6-4 and TRBJ2-1, with D possibly being TRBD2 (6 bases). Germline CDR1 MRHNA, CDR2 SNTAGT. Trimming removed 4 bases from V and 2 bases from J, with 15 bases in between. This CDR3 spans 16 amino acids. The CDR3 sequence: CASSVRYGGTYNEQFF. CDR3 nucleotides: TGTGCCAGCAGTGTTAGATACGGGGGAACCTACAATGAGCAGTTCTTC.

The V gene is TRBV7-2, the J gene TRBJ2-2; 8 bases are a match to TRBD2. J gave up 3 bases and V 2 bases, and 5 bases lay outside the gene matches. The CDR3 loop spans 16 amino acids. CDR1 and CDR2 from the germline V gene are SGHTA and FQGNSA. The CDR3 spells CASSLRRGADTGELFF. The CDR3 bases are TGTGCCAGCAGCTTACGGCGGGGGGCCGACACCGGGGAGCTGTTTTTT. The full variable domain, with the rest looked up from reference TRBV7-2 and TRBJ2-2, is GAGVSQSPSNKVTEKGKDVELRCDPISGHTALYWYRQSLGQGLEFLIYFQGNSAPDKSGLPSDRFSAERTGGSVSTLTIQRTQQEDSAVYLCASSLRRGADTGELFFGEGSRLTVL.

The chain links TRBV12-5 to TRBJ1-5, with TRBD1 matching over 8 bases. V dropped 5 bases and J dropped 6; count of bases not matched to a gene: 9. The CDR3 is 15 amino acids. Germline lookup yields CDR1 LGHNT and CDR2 FRNRAP. CDR3 DNA: TGTGCTAGTGGTACAGGACAGGGTGCGAGTCAGCCCCAGCATTTT. This gives the protein CASGTGQGASQPQHF.

The J gene is TRBJ2-1, the V gene TRBV4-1; 8 bases align to TRBD2. The ends lost 4 bases at V and 6 bases at J; junction bases unmatched: 11. The CDR3 loop spans 16 amino acids. CDR1 and CDR2 (germline): MGHRA, YSYEKL. For the CDR3, the DNA is TGCGCCAGCAGCCGTCCCGAGCGGGGGTCCCGCAATGAGCAGTTCTTC. The encoded protein is CASSRPERGSRNEQFF.

This sequence joins TRBV11-3 and TRBJ2-2; TRBD2 matches at 11 bases. The CDR3 has 16 amino acids. The junction had 10 bases not matched to a gene; V was cut back by 6 bases and J by 7 bases. Germline V gene data show CDR1 as SGHNT and CDR2 as YENEEA. The DNA for the CDR3 is TGTGCCAGCAGTTATCGACTAGCGGGGACCGGCGGGGAGCTGTTTTTT. Its translation is CASSYRLAGTGGELFF.

This clone was picked up one time. The chain joins TRBV7-4 to TRBJ1-1; D perhaps matches TRBD1 (5 bases). Germline-derived CDR1 and CDR2 are SGHVT and SQSDAQ. V was pared by 4 bases and J by 3 bases, with 18 bases between. The CDR3 sequence is 16 residues long. The DNA for the CDR3 is TGTGCCAGCAGCTGGGGGGAGGCGGGTGTGGACACTGAAGCTTTCTTT. As protein: CASSWGEAGVDTEAFF.

The V and J genes are TRBV5-4 and TRBJ1-2; 9 bases line up with TRBD1. Trimming at V came to 0 bases and at J to 6 bases, leaving 6 bases not matched to a gene. CDR1 is SGHNT and CDR2 is YYREEE in the germline V gene (reference sequence). The length of the CDR3 is 15 residues. The CDR3 is CASSLDPGTGNGYTF. CDR3 nucleotides: TGTGCCAGCAGCTTGGACCCCGGGACAGGGAATGGCTACACCTTC.

The V and J genes are TRBV6-2 or TRBV6-3 and TRBJ1-1; 9 bases match TRBD1. The junction had 7 bases not matched to a gene; V was cut back by 2 bases and J by 3 bases. The CDR3 has 16 residues. In germline, CDR1 is MNHEY, CDR2 SVGEGT. CDR3 loop: CASSYSAQGAYTEAFF. The DNA for the CDR3 is TGTGCCAGCAGTTACAGCGCACAGGGGGCTTACACTGAAGCTTTCTTT.

This clone appeared a few times. The CDR3 region is CASSKGQGSSGNTIYF. CDR3 bases: TGTGCCAGCAGTAAGGGACAGGGTAGCTCTGGAAACACCATATATTTT. The chain recombines TRBV6-6 with TRBJ1-3; 9 bases match TRBD1. This CDR3 region has 16 residues. The J segment lost 0 bases and the V segment lost 5 bases, leaving 5 bases of the junction unmatched. The germline CDR1 and CDR2 sequences are MNHNY and SVGAGI (reference sequence).

The chain uses TRBV7-2 and TRBJ2-5; a weak D match, TRBD2 (5 bases). This CDR3 comprises 17 residues. CDR1 and CDR2 from the germline V gene are SGHTA and FQGNSA. V lost 1 base to trimming and J lost 4 bases, with 19 bases between them. CDR3 loop: CASSLELWARRGETQYF. The CDR3 DNA follows: TGTGCCAGCAGCTTAGAATTATGGGCTCGACGGGGAGAGACCCAGTACTTC. Together with reference TRBV7-2 and TRBJ2-5, the CDR3 gives the full variable domain: GAGVSQSPSNKVTEKGKDVELRCDPISGHTALYWYRQSLGQGLEFLIYFQGNSAPDKSGLPSDRFSAERTGGSVSTLTIQRTQQEDSAVYLCASSLELWARRGETQYFGPGTRLLVL.

V is TRBV10-3 and J is TRBJ2-6, with D tentatively TRBD1 (6 bases). Trimming left V 3 bases short and J 4 bases short, with 16 bases between. CDR1 is ENHRY and CDR2 is SYGVKD in the germline V gene. The CDR3 is 17 amino acids. The CDR3 region is CAISESHREAGANVLTF. In DNA form, the CDR3 reads TGTGCCATCAGTGAATCTCACAGGGAAGCCGGGGCCAACGTCCTGACTTTC.

V and J are TRBV11-2 and TRBJ1-1; TRBD1 matches at 10 bases. CDR1 is SGHAT, CDR2 FQNNGV, per germline. V was clipped by 3 bases and J by 5 bases; unmatched bases: 3. The CDR3 sequence is 14 residues long. The CDR3 is CASSFDRGRTEAFF. Written as DNA, the CDR3 is TGTGCCAGCAGCTTTGACAGGGGGCGGACTGAAGCTTTCTTT.

The gene calls are TRBV19 and TRBJ1-2; D is unresolved. The germline V gene encodes CDR1 LNHDA and CDR2 SQIVND (reference sequence). CDR3 length: 16 residues. V lost 4 bases and J lost 9, with 24 bases in between. As DNA, the CDR3 is TGTGCCAGTAGTACCTACCGAGAGGGTTTTTTACGGAGCTACACCTTC. Protein product: CASSTYREGFLRSYTF.

V is TRBV7-3 and J is TRBJ2-1, with 9 nucleotides matching TRBD2. The CDR3 loop spans 15 amino acids. V lost 6 bases to trimming and J lost 0 bases; unmatched junction nucleotides: 3. The V gene's germline CDR1 is SGHTA and CDR2 FQGTGA. The chain's CDR3 is CASSDSGSSYNEQFF. The DNA of the CDR3 is TGTGCCAGCAGTGATAGCGGGAGCTCCTACAATGAGCAGTTCTTC.

V gene TRBV28 combines with J gene TRBJ2-1, with D perhaps matching TRBD1 (6 bases). Germline V gives CDR1 MDHEN, CDR2 SYDVKM. V shed 3 bases and J shed 7 bases, with 25 bases lying between them. CDR3 size: 18 residues. The CDR3 loop reads CASSFVLQTGTRRNEQFF. The CDR3 DNA reads TGTGCCAGCAGTTTCGTCCTCCAGACAGGTACCAGGAGGAATGAGCAGTTCTTC. Using reference TRBV28 and TRBJ2-1 for the parts outside the CDR3, the full variable domain is DVKVTQSSRYLVKRTGEKVFLECVQDMDHENMFWYRQDPGLGLRLIYFSYDVKMKEKGDIPEGYSVSREKKERFSLILESASTNQTSMYLCASSFVLQTGTRRNEQFFGPGTRLTVL.

The chain uses TRBV5-1 and TRBJ2-3; D is possibly TRBD1 (6 bases). The V and J ends lost 5 bases and 2 bases respectively, with 18 bases between them. CDR1 is SGHRS and CDR2 is YFSETQ in the germline V gene. This CDR3 comprises 16 residues. CDR3 amino acids: CASRRPGQTNTDTQYF. The CDR3 DNA reads as TGCGCCAGCAGACGTCCGGGACAAACTAACACAGATACGCAGTATTTT.

This clone was seen only once. This rearrangement joins TRBV11-3 to TRBJ2-2; a possible D gene is TRBD2 (6 bases). Per germline, CDR1 SGHNT and CDR2 YENEEA. The CDR3 loop spans 16 amino acids. V dropped 1 base and J dropped 4 bases, with 13 bases sitting between them. In nucleotides, the CDR3 is TGTGCCAGCAGCTTAGGACGGGCGGGACCCACCGGGGAGCTGTTTTTT. Protein product: CASSLGRAGPTGELFF.

The chain is built from TRBV27 and TRBJ2-1, with 12 bases fitting TRBD2. CDR3 length equals 19 residues. The V segment lost 2 bases and the J segment 1 base; nucleotides outside the gene matches: 9. Germline loops: CDR1 MNHEY, CDR2 SMNVEV (reference sequence). CDR3 sequence (DNA): TGTGCCAGCAGTTTAATATCCCGTGGACTAGCGGGGTCCTACAATGAGCAGTTCTTC. Amino acids: CASSLISRGLAGSYNEQFF.

The chain links TRBV27 to TRBJ2-5; 9 bases line up with TRBD2. The ends lost 3 bases at V and 4 bases at J; junction bases unmatched: 6. Germline V gene sequence: CDR1 MNHEY, CDR2 SMNVEV (reference sequence). The CDR3 loop spans 15 amino acids. CDR3 nucleotides: TGTGCCAGCAGTTTGGGGACTAGCCCCCGAGAGACCCAGTACTTC. Translation gives CASSLGTSPRETQYF.

The CDR3 loop is CASSVDSGPTDTQYF. The DNA for the CDR3 is TGTGCCAGCAGCGTAGATAGCGGCCCCACAGATACGCAGTATTTT. V is TRBV9 and J is TRBJ2-3, with D possibly matching TRBD2 (6 bases). Trimming removed 0 bases from V and 2 bases from J, with 10 bases in between. This CDR3 region has 15 residues. Germline CDR1 reads SGDLS; CDR2 reads YYNGEE.

This chain connects TRBV6-2 or TRBV6-3 to TRBJ1-6; 8 bases match TRBD1. CDR1 and CDR2 (germline): MNHEY, SVGEGT. CDR3 length: 16 amino acids. The V gene end was trimmed by 2 bases and the J gene end by 5 bases; junction bases not matched to a gene: 5. The CDR3 DNA follows: TGTGCCAGCAGTTACGCATGGACAGGGAATAATTCACCCCTCCACTTT. Residues: CASSYAWTGNNSPLHF.

With regard to this clone: One end of the junction varies from germline; a read error may be responsible. The rearrangement uses TRBV19 and TRBJ1-2; unclear D gene. The CDR3 totals 15 residues. CDR1 is LNHDA, CDR2 SQIVND, per germline (reference sequence). CDR3 bases: TGTGCCAGTAGTATAGATTACCAGGCCTTCTATAGCTACACCTTC. Its translation: CASSIDYQAFYSYTF.

The J gene is TRBJ2-6, the V gene TRBV6-6, with D perhaps TRBD1 (5 bases). CDR3 size: 15 residues. Trimming stripped 6 bases from V and 1 base from J, with 10 bases between. Per the germline V gene, CDR1 is MNHNY and CDR2 is SVGAGI (reference sequence). Here the CDR3 reads CASSSQESGANVLTF. The CDR3 bases are TGTGCCAGCAGCTCACAGGAATCTGGGGCCAACGTCCTGACTTTC.

The CDR3 spells CASSYGGSSGNTIYF. The DNA for the CDR3 is TGTGCCAGCAGTTACGGAGGGAGCTCTGGAAACACCATATATTTT. The V and J genes are TRBV6-2 or TRBV6-3 and TRBJ1-3; no definite D call. This CDR3 has 15 residues. In germline, CDR1 is MNHEY, CDR2 SVGEGT. Trimming took off 2 bases at V and 0 bases at J, with 8 bases between the two ends.

There are a few counts of this clone. V gene TRBV15 combines with J gene TRBJ2-6, with D unresolved. Trimming removed 5 bases at V and 0 bases at J, with 8 bases between. The CDR3 contains 15 residues. The germline CDR1 and CDR2 sequences are LNHNV and YYDKDF (reference sequence). Here the CDR3 DNA reads TGTGCCACCAGCCCACGGTCCTCTGGGGCCAACGTCCTGACTTTC. The encoded protein is CATSPRSSGANVLTF.

V and J are TRBV9 and TRBJ2-2; tentative D call: TRBD2 (6 bases). Germline loops: CDR1 SGDLS, CDR2 YYNGEE. The CDR3 consists of 16 residues. V was shortened by 0 bases and J by 1 base, with 10 bases between the two germline ends. The CDR3 spells CASSVGGGKNTGELFF. CDR3 sequence (DNA): TGTGCCAGCAGCGTAGGTGGAGGGAAGAACACCGGGGAGCTGTTTTTT. The full variable domain, in which reference TRBV9 and TRBJ2-2 provide the parts outside the CDR3, is DSGVTQTPKHLITATGQRVTLRCSPRSGDLSVYWYQQSLDQGLQFLIQYYNGEERAKGNILERFSAQQFPDLHSELNLSSLELGDSALYFCASSVGGGKNTGELFFGEGSRLTVL.